The clone carrying this T cell receptor (beta chain) was seen more than once but under ten times. Its antigen is not known. PCR used 60 Vbeta primers and 13 Jbeta primers. The protocol was immunoSEQ multiplex PCR, while the TCRdb copy is restricted to in-frame clones and leaves out a portion. Of about 120,000 clones listed, about 73% are singletons. V trimming: 3 bases; J trimming: 4 bases; junction bases outside the gene matches: 6. The CDR3 length is 16 residues. Germline CDR1 and CDR2: SGHTA and FQGNSA. The sample belongs to a study of cytomegalovirus exposure and HLA in healthy donors. General observations from the study: Across HLA loci, a later analysis found differing TCR association rates, with DRB1 most and HLA-C fewest. Follow-up analysis later connected one missense variant in DCLRE1C with trimming of TCR beta V- and J-genes. The Asian-associated ancestry cluster reportedly had fewer N-insertions than the approximately 670-donor mean in a later analysis.

Sequencing was done on a sample of PBMCs. The sequence was obtained from a woman in her thirties in good health and CMV-seronegative. The chain couples TRBV7-2 to TRBJ1-6; 7 nucleotides align to TRBD1. The CDR3 sequence is CASSLQGRGYNSPLHF. The CDR3 nucleotides are TGTGCCAGCAGCTTGCAGGGCAGGGGGTATAATTCACCCCTCCACTTT.